This T cell receptor beta chain is drawn from a study of cytomegalovirus exposure and HLA in healthy donors. Study-wide background: A preliminary data release comprised around 85 million unique TCRs obtained from HLA-typed donors. Study-level points and caveats: V- and J-gene trimming in TCR beta was tied to a missense DCLRE1C variant by an analysis performed later. Reports indicated that the classifier achieved high specificity and sensitivity in diagnosing cytomegalovirus status. For most TCR beta V segments, an earlier analysis put the productive rate at about 90% or about 30% of the time.

13 Jbeta primers and 60 Vbeta primers were used for the PCR. Method: immunoSEQ multiplex PCR; TCRdb's copy keeps in-frame clones and lacks some. The sample includes 90,000 to 150,000 clones, roughly 80% of them seen just once. Of note for this clone: The antigen remains undetermined.

V was shortened by 5 bases and J by 5 bases, with 19 bases between the two germline ends. Germline V lookup: CDR1 SGHTA, CDR2 FQGNSA. CDR3 length equals 15 residues. The TCR originated in a woman in her thirties or forties in good health and CMV-seronegative. Sequenced material: PBMCs. V is TRBV7-2 and J is TRBJ2-7, with D hard to call. CDR3 in amino acids: CASSPSSLSRNEQYF. The CDR3 DNA reads as TGTGCCAGCAGCCCGTCGAGCCTTTCTCGCAACGAGCAGTACTTC.